The entry below describes one T cell receptor (beta chain). Its target is unknown. The sample comes from a study of glioma-infiltrating T cells after dendritic cell vaccination. Findings and caveats of the study: Estimated pretreatment TIL content predicted outcome after dendritic cell vaccination.

PBMC sampling occurred before vaccination, two weeks after the third dose, and at progression. Primers: 60 V beta forward and 13 J beta reverse. Profiling relied on immunoSEQ multiplex PCR, and the TCRdb table lists in-frame clones only, not all of them. The sample contains tens of thousands of clones, about 76% of which appear only once. The origin of this receptor is a human donor with glioblastoma. Material: blood, obtained before dendritic cell vaccination.

This CDR3 is CASKKGTGDEQYF. DNA of the CDR3: TGTGCCAGCAAGAAAGGGACAGGGGACGAGCAGTACTTC. V usage is TRBV6-1 and J usage is TRBJ2-7; 10 nucleotides match TRBD1. CDR1 is MNHNS and CDR2 is SASEGT in the germline V gene. The CDR3 runs to 13 residues. V was pared by 7 bases and J by 5 bases, with 5 bases of the junction left unmatched.